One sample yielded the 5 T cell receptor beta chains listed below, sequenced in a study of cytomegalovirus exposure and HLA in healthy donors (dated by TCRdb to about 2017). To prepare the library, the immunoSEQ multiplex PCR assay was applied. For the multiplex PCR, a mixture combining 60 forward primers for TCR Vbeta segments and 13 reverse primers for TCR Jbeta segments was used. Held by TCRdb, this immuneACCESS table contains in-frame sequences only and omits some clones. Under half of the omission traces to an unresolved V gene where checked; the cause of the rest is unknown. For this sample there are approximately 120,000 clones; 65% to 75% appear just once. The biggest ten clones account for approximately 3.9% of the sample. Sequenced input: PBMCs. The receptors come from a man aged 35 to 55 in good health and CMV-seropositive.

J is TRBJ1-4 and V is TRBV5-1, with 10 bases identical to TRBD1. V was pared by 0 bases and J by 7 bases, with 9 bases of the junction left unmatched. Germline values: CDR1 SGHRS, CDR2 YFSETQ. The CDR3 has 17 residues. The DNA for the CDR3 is TGCGCCAGCAGCTTGGAGGGACAGGGGCTAAGTGGTGAAAAACTGTTTTTT. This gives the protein CASSLEGQGLSGEKLFF.

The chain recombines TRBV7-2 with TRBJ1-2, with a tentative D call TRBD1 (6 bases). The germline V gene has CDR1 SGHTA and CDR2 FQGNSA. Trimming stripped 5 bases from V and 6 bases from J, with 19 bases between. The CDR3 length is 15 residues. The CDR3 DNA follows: TGTGCCAGCAGCCTCCGGACAGAATTTGGGGATGGCTACACCTTC. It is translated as CASSLRTEFGDGYTF.

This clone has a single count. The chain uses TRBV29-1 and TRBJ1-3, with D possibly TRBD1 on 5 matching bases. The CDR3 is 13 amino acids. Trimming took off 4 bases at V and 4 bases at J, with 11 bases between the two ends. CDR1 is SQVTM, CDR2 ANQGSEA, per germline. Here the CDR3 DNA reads TGCAGCGTTGGGGGGGACTTAGGAAACACCATATATTTT. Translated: CSVGGDLGNTIYF.

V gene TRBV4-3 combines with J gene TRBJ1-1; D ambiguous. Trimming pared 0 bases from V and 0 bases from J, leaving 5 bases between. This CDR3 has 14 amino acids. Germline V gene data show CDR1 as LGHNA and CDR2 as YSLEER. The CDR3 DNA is TGCGCCAGCAGCCAAGACAGGATGAACACTGAAGCTTTCTTT. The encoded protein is CASSQDRMNTEAFF.

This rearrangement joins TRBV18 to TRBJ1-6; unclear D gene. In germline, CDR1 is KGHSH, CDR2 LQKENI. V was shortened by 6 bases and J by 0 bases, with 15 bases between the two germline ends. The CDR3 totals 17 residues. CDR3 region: CASSHDIPHSYNSPLHF. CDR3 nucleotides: TGTGCCAGCTCCCACGACATTCCCCACTCCTATAATTCACCCCTCCACTTT.